The present entry profiles one T cell receptor (beta chain) with its context. Via MiXCR, TCRdb re-called the 5' RACE reads, giving one row per CDR3 protein. The data contain 300,000 to 350,000 distinct CDR3 sequences, more than 13% of them seen just once; the ten biggest clones take up under 25%. The sample is drawn from a study of T-cell memory formation after mild COVID-19. Germline CDR1 is SNHLY and CDR2 is FYNNEI. Trimming at V came to 3 bases and at J to 7 bases, leaving 6 bases not matched to a gene. The length of the CDR3 is 15 residues. This clonotype was sampled from a man between 18 and 29 years old who had mild COVID-19 (a few samples of this study predate the infection). Cell type and time point are not known. Sequenced input: PBMCs or a T cell subset sorted from them (not recorded which). The chain has TRBV2 and TRBJ2-1, with TRBD2 matching over 10 bases. The CDR3, as DNA: TGTGCCAGCAGTGATACAAGCGGGGGGGCGAATGAGCAGTTCTTC. This translates into CASSDTSGGANEQFF. Based on the CDR3 plus reference TRBV2 and TRBJ2-1, the full variable domain is EPEVTQTPSHQVTQMGQEVILRCVPISNHLYFYWYRQILGQKVEFLVSFYNNEISEKSEIFDDQFSVERPDGSNFTLKIRSTKLEDSAMYFCASSDTSGGANEQFFGPGTRLTVL.